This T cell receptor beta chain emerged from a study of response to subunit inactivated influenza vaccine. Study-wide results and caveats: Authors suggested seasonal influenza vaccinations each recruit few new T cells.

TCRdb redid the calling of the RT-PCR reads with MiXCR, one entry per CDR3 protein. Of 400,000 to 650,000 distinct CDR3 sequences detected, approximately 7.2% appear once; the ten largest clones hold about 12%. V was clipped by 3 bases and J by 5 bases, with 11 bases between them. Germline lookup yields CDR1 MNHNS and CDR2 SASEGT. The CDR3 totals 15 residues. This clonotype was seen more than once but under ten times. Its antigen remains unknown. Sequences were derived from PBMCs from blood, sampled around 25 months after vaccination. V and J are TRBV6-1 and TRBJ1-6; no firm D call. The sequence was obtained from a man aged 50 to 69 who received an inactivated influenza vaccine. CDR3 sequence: CASSDGTEHNSPLHF. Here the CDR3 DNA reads TGTGCCAGCAGTGACGGAACGGAGCATAATTCACCCCTCCACTTT.